These 27 T cell receptor beta chains were all obtained from the same sample, sequenced in a study of human T cells and chemical hapten exposure. Time point here: patch test 2, 6 weeks after DPC sensitization. Indicated treatment: therapeutic diphenylcyclopropenone sensitization with weekly scalp DPC. MiXCR was run by TCRdb on the RACE reads, yielding one entry per CDR3 protein. The table shows approximately 350,000 distinct CDR3 sequences, with 6% to 7% occurring only once. The sample consisted of whole blood, taken in connection with sensitization to the hapten diphenylcyclopropenone (DPC). The receptors were sampled from a woman aged 18-29 years with alopecia areata. Some clones in this sample may be carry-over from other donors' samples.

This chain connects TRBV5-1 to TRBJ1-4; TRBD1 matches 9 bases. Germline V gene lookup returns CDR1 SGHRS and CDR2 YFSETQ. The CDR3 spans 13 residues. V was clipped by 5 bases and J by 6 bases; unmatched bases: 2. CDR3 amino acids: CASRDRGDEKLFF. As DNA, the CDR3 is TGCGCCAGCAGGGACAGGGGTGATGAAAAACTGTTTTTT.

A few counts support this clonotype. The chain is built from TRBV6-2 or TRBV6-3 and TRBJ2-7; D remains ambiguous. This CDR3 is 13 amino acids long. The V gene lost 0 bases and the J gene lost 5 bases, with 8 bases spanning the gap. Germline V gives CDR1 MNHEY, CDR2 SVGEGT. For the CDR3, the DNA is TGTGCCAGCAGTTACTCAGGGTACGACGAGCAGTACTTC. Encoded protein: CASSYSGYDEQYF.

This clonotype was counted between two and nine times. V and J are TRBV3-1 and TRBJ2-1, with D unclear. Germline CDR1 is LGHDT and CDR2 is YNNKEL (reference sequence). V dropped 4 bases and J dropped 10 bases, with 11 bases sitting between them. The length of the CDR3 is 12 residues. CDR3 loop: CASSPRINEQFF. CDR3 coding DNA: TGTGCCAGCAGCCCGAGAATCAACGAGCAGTTCTTC.

The sample holds a few counts of this clonotype. The chain links TRBV2 to TRBJ1-2; 7 bases agree with TRBD1. CDR3 length: 13 residues. Germline CDR1 SNHLY, CDR2 FYNNEI. With V trimmed by 4 bases and J by 9 bases, 8 bases remained unmatched. The CDR3 DNA is TGTGCCAGCAGTGTAGGGACAGCTTTTCGCTACACCTTC. Residues: CASSVGTAFRYTF.

This clonotype has at least ten counts. The chain employs TRBV5-4 and TRBJ2-1; D is undetermined. CDR3 length equals 14 residues. Between the trimmed V and J ends, which lost 1 base and 9 bases, there was a span of 14 bases. Germline V gene lookup returns CDR1 SGHNT and CDR2 YYREEE (reference sequence). The CDR3 nucleotides read TGTGCCAGCAGCTTGTGGGTTGTTTTCTGTGAGCAGTTCTTC. Translating it yields CASSLWVVFCEQFF.

This clonotype was observed at least ten times. CDR3 bases: TGCAGCGTGGGATCAGCTTCCTATGGCTACACCTTC. It specifies CSVGSASYGYTF. V usage is TRBV29-1 and J usage is TRBJ1-2; D unclear. There are 12 residues in the CDR3. The germline V and J ends were trimmed by 6 bases and 4 bases, with 12 bases remaining between them. The germline V gene has CDR1 SQVTM and CDR2 ANQGSEA.

The gene calls are TRBV20-1 and TRBJ2-1; 9 positions match TRBD2. This CDR3 has 16 amino acids. Germline CDR1 and CDR2: DFQATT and SNEGSKA (reference sequence). J gave up 1 base and V 6 bases, and 10 bases lay outside the gene matches. CDR3 in amino acids: CSAIPAGGLSYNEQFF. Here the CDR3 DNA reads TGCAGTGCGATACCAGCGGGGGGCCTATCCTACAATGAGCAGTTCTTC.

The chain recombines TRBV28 with TRBJ2-7, with D possibly being TRBD1 (6 bases). Trimming shortened V by 6 bases and J by 0 bases, and 18 bases separated the two germline ends. From germline, CDR1 is MDHEN and CDR2 SYDVKM. The CDR3 covers 16 residues. The DNA of the CDR3 is TGTGCCAGCAGCAACCTCGACAGGTCTTCCTCCTACGAGCAGTACTTC. Its protein product is CASSNLDRSSSYEQYF.

This chain uses TRBV13 with TRBJ2-2, with 7 positions matching TRBD1. Germline CDR1 PRHDT, CDR2 FYEKMQ (reference sequence). V was pared by 5 bases and J by 7 bases, with 10 bases of the junction left unmatched. The CDR3 consists of 15 residues. CDR3 protein: CASSKGQALRGELFF. The CDR3 coding sequence is TGTGCCAGCAGCAAAGGACAGGCCTTACGCGGGGAGCTGTTTTTT.

In this sample, this clonotype turned up many times. The chain employs TRBV20-1 and TRBJ1-1, with 7 bases fitting TRBD1. V was pared by 6 bases and J by 7 bases, with 11 bases of the junction left unmatched. The germline gives CDR1 DFQATT, CDR2 SNEGSKA (reference sequence). CDR3 size: 13 residues. CDR3 DNA: TGCAGTGCACCACAAACAGGGGACTATGAAGCTTTCTTT. This translates into CSAPQTGDYEAFF.

V is TRBV29-1 and J is TRBJ1-1; D might be TRBD1 (6 bases). CDR3 size: 14 residues. V lost 7 bases to trimming and J lost 5 bases, with 20 bases between them. Germline-derived CDR1 and CDR2 are SQVTM and ANQGSEA. CDR3 residues: CSARPRGSRTEAFF. The CDR3 bases are TGCAGCGCTCGCCCCAGGGGAAGTAGGACTGAAGCTTTCTTT.

This chain connects TRBV29-1 to TRBJ2-3, with no clear D. The CDR3 covers 12 residues. Looked up from germline, CDR1 is SQVTM and CDR2 is ANQGSEA. V gave up 7 bases and J gave up 6 bases, with 14 bases separating them. The CDR3, as DNA: TGCAGCGCTGGAGTTTTATCCGATACGCAGTATTTT. Amino acid sequence: CSAGVLSDTQYF.

The J gene is TRBJ1-1, the V gene TRBV7-2, with D unclear. This CDR3 comprises 15 residues. V lost 4 bases and J 0 bases, leaving 12 bases between the germline ends. Germline assignment: CDR1 SGHTA and CDR2 FQGNSA. The CDR3 spells CASSSLASLNTEAFF. In DNA form, the CDR3 reads TGTGCCAGCAGCTCTTTAGCCTCCCTGAACACTGAAGCTTTCTTT. Together with reference TRBV7-2 and TRBJ1-1, the CDR3 gives the full variable domain: GAGVSQSPSNKVTEKGKDVELRCDPISGHTALYWYRQSLGQGLEFLIYFQGNSAPDKSGLPSDRFSAERTGGSVSTLTIQRTQQEDSAVYLCASSSLASLNTEAFFGQGTRLTVV.

V and J are TRBV25-1 and TRBJ2-7; no reliable D call. The CDR3 consists of 12 residues. Germline V lookup: CDR1 MGHDK, CDR2 SYGVNS. V shed 3 bases and J shed 4 bases, with 7 bases lying between them. CDR3 in DNA: TGTGCCAGCAGTGAGGAAGGTTACGAGCAGTACTTC. Protein sequence: CASSEEGYEQYF.

This clonotype was observed a handful of times. The chain combines TRBV4-3 with TRBJ1-1; tentative D call: TRBD1 (5 bases). The CDR3 runs to 16 residues. Trimming cost V 0 bases and J 1 base, with 12 bases left between them. Germline V lookup: CDR1 LGHNA, CDR2 YSLEER. The DNA of the CDR3 is TGCGCCAGCAGCCAAGATCAAACAGGAGGGAACACTGAAGCTTTCTTT. This sequence encodes CASSQDQTGGNTEAFF.

The CDR3 loop reads CSARRGHYEQYF. CDR3 in DNA: TGCAGTGCTAGAAGGGGACACTACGAGCAGTACTTC. The chain joins TRBV20-1 to TRBJ2-7, with TRBD1 as a possible D gene (6 bases). Germline V gives CDR1 DFQATT, CDR2 SNEGSKA (reference sequence). The CDR3 covers 12 residues. V was clipped by 2 bases and J by 3 bases, with 8 bases between them.

The table lists this clonotype with a few counts. The chain employs TRBV28 and TRBJ2-3; TRBD1 might be the D (7 bases). The CDR3 length is 15 residues. Germline V gene sequence: CDR1 MDHEN, CDR2 SYDVKM. V was shortened by 6 bases and J by 0 bases, with 13 bases between the two germline ends. The CDR3 nucleotides are TGTGCCAGCAGCTCCAGGGGGGTGAGCACAGATACGCAGTATTTT. This encodes CASSSRGVSTDTQYF.

This clonotype was found a few times. The V call is TRBV3-1, the J call TRBJ2-4; perhaps TRBD1 as D (5 bases). This CDR3 is built from 12 residues. CDR1 is LGHDT, CDR2 YNNKEL, per germline (reference sequence). The V end lost 5 bases, the J end lost 9 bases, and 11 bases lay between the germline ends. CDR3 loop: CASSSGHGIQYF. The CDR3 DNA reads TGTGCCAGCAGCTCAGGACACGGCATTCAGTACTTC.

The CDR3 sequence: CATSRAGTGGSHEQYF. In DNA form, the CDR3 reads TGTGCCACCAGCAGGGCCGGGACAGGGGGATCCCACGAGCAGTACTTC. The chain is built from TRBV15 and TRBJ2-7; 11 nucleotides match TRBD1. CDR1 and CDR2 (germline): LNHNV, YYDKDF (reference sequence). The length of the CDR3 is 16 residues. The V gene end was trimmed by 3 bases and the J gene end by 5 bases; junction bases not matched to a gene: 9.

This clonotype appeared many times. This chain links TRBV4-2 with TRBJ2-5; D tentatively reads TRBD1 or TRBD2 (6 bases each). Germline CDR1 reads LGHNA; CDR2 reads YNFKEQ. The length of the CDR3 is 13 residues. The ends were cut back, 6 bases at V and 5 bases at J, with 13 bases in the middle. DNA of the CDR3: TGTGCCAGCAGAGAAGGGGGGCAGGAGACCCAGTACTTC. The encoded protein is CASREGGQETQYF.

This clonotype was seen a few times. This sequence joins TRBV12-3 or TRBV12-4 and TRBJ2-6; 11 bases fit TRBD1. V was clipped by 6 bases and J by 0 bases; unmatched bases: 4. This CDR3 is 17 amino acids long. The CDR3 loop is CASSRDRGTSGANVLTF. The CDR3 region has the DNA TGTGCCAGCAGCCGGGACAGGGGGACCTCTGGGGCCAACGTCCTGACTTTC.

This clonotype was observed a handful of times. This chain's CDR3 is CASSQDTFPETQYF. The DNA for the CDR3 is TGTGCCAGCAGCCAAGACACATTTCCAGAGACCCAGTACTTC. The chain combines TRBV3-1 with TRBJ2-5; D remains unclear. Germline lookup yields CDR1 LGHDT and CDR2 YNNKEL (reference sequence). V lost 0 bases, J lost 4 bases, and 9 bases lay in between. This CDR3 has 14 residues.

This chain joins TRBV4-3 and TRBJ2-2, with 8 bases identical to TRBD2. This CDR3 contains 18 residues. Germline trimming cut 3 bases from V and 7 bases from J; bases unmatched to any gene: 16. Germline V lookup: CDR1 LGHNA, CDR2 YSLEER. The CDR3 loop is CASSQAGLDILRGGELFF. Here the CDR3 DNA reads TGCGCCAGCAGCCAGGCGGGACTAGATATCTTGAGAGGCGGGGAGCTGTTTTTT.

Ten or more counts support this clonotype. The chain combines TRBV11-2 with TRBJ1-2, with D uncertain. The CDR3 totals 12 residues. Germline lookup yields CDR1 SGHAT and CDR2 FQNNGV. The V end lost 4 bases, the J end lost 0 bases, and 3 bases lay between the germline ends. The CDR3 coding sequence is TGTGCCAGCAGCTCAACTAACTATGGCTACACCTTC. It is translated as CASSSTNYGYTF. The full variable domain, its missing parts supplied by reference TRBV11-2 and TRBJ1-2, is EAGVAQSPRYKIIEKRQSVAFWCNPISGHATLYWYQQILGQGPKLLIQFQNNGVVDDSQLPKDRFSAERLKGVDSTLKIQPAKLEDSAVYLCASSSTNYGYTFGSGTRLTVV.

This clonotype was recorded many times. V is TRBV7-6 and J is TRBJ2-5; D gene uncertain. Germline V gene lookup returns CDR1 SGHVS and CDR2 FNYEAQ. The V end lost 5 bases, the J end lost 8 bases, and 12 bases lay between the germline ends. The CDR3 totals 12 residues. Here the CDR3 DNA reads TGTGCCAGCAGCCCCCCTTCATCCACCCAGTACTTC. Protein: CASSPPSSTQYF.

This clonotype came up a few times. The chain couples TRBV3-1 to TRBJ2-5, with D perhaps matching TRBD2 (5 bases). The CDR3 length is 14 residues. Germline CDR1 is LGHDT and CDR2 is YNNKEL (reference sequence). Deletions cut 0 bases from V and 5 bases from J, with 10 bases between. This CDR3 is CASSQDRAAETQYF. The CDR3 bases are TGTGCCAGCAGCCAAGATAGAGCGGCGGAGACCCAGTACTTC.

This clonotype occurred many times. The CDR3 spells CASSRGTSGANVLTF. The CDR3 nucleotides are TGTGCCAGCAGCCGGGGTACCTCTGGGGCCAACGTCCTGACTTTC. This rearrangement joins TRBV6-5 to TRBJ2-6, with TRBD2 as a possible D gene (5 bases). In germline, CDR1 is MNHEY, CDR2 SVGAGI. V shed 6 bases and J shed 0 bases, with 9 bases lying between them. The CDR3 spans 15 residues.